The 3 T cell receptor beta chains below were found in one sample sequenced in a study of T cell responses to AZD1222 COVID-19 vaccine. The method was immunoSEQ multiplex PCR; TCRdb's version includes in-frame clones alone and lacks a portion of them. The table records 99,000 or so clones, nearly 90% of them present only once. Sample: peripheral blood, taken on day 0 of AZD1222 vaccination. These receptors were obtained from an adult in good health.

The CDR3 DNA sequence: TGTGCCAGCAGCGAGAAGGGGAATAACTATGGCTACACCTTC. Protein sequence: CASSEKGNNYGYTF. The chain joins TRBV7-2 to TRBJ1-2, with D perhaps TRBD1 (5 bases). V dropped 5 bases and J dropped 1 base, with 11 bases sitting between them. Germline CDR1 SGHTA, CDR2 FQGNSA. The CDR3 contains 14 residues.

Points on this clone: Its ends do not fully match the called genes, so a read error is possible. The J gene is TRBJ1-1, the V gene TRBV5-1; D unresolved. Germline V CDR1 and CDR2: SGHRS, YFSETQ. The CDR3 spans 16 residues. CDR3 in amino acids: CASSLVFRALGTEAFF. CDR3 coding DNA: TGTGCCAGCAGCTTGGTTTTCCGGGCCCTGGGGACTGAAGCTTTCTTT.

This clone is a singleton in its sample. V and J are TRBV2 and TRBJ2-1, with 9 bases aligning to TRBD1. The CDR3 length is 15 residues. V trimming: 3 bases; J trimming: 6 bases; junction bases outside the gene matches: 6. CDR1 and CDR2 (germline): SNHLY, FYNNEI. CDR3 DNA: TGTGCCAGCAGTGATCCGGGACAGGGAGTCAATGAGCAGTTCTTC. This encodes CASSDPGQGVNEQFF.